Listed below are T cell receptor beta chains from one sample, sequenced in a study of blood T cell repertoires in COVID-19. Sequenced by immunoSEQ multiplex PCR; TCRdb stores in-frame clones only, minus some. The sample has about 270,000 clones; approximately 91% are singletons. Sequencing was carried out using PBMCs or T cells enriched from blood (not recorded which). The receptors were sampled from a woman between 35 and 50 years old with acute COVID-19. Each CDR3 is given with its conserved first and last residue. D genes are given only for firm matches. Size is stated for part of the rows, as once, few or many counts, or as a class when the clone is expanded.

V	J	D	size	DNA	CDR3
TRBV27	TRBJ1-5	TRBD1	-	TGTGCCAGCAGTACCTGGGACAGTAGCAATCAGCCCCAGCATTTT	CASSTWDSSNQPQHF
TRBV20-1	TRBJ1-2	TRBD1	once	TGCAGTGCTAGTACGTCAGGGGGCGCCCAGGACTATGGCTACACCTTC	CSASTSGGAQDYGYTF
TRBV6-5	TRBJ1-6	-	-	TGTGCCAGCAGTTACGCGCAGGGGAATTCACCCCTCCACTTT	CASSYAQGNSPLHF
TRBV9	TRBJ1-4	-	-	TGTGCCAGCAGCCCCGGACAGTCAACTAATGAAAAACTGTTTTTT	CASSPGQSTNEKLFF
TRBV28	TRBJ1-2	-	-	TGTGCCAGCAGTTCAGTCTATGGCTACACCTTC	CASSSVYGYTF
TRBV27	TRBJ2-3	-	-	TGTGCCAGCAGTTTATCGGCCCCGAATACGCAGTATTTT	CASSLSAPNTQYF
TRBV29-1	TRBJ2-5	-	-	TGCAGCGTGAGTGCCAGAGGAGAGACCCAGTACTTC	CSVSARGETQYF
TRBV18	TRBJ1-1	TRBD1	-	TGTGCCAGCCTGGACAGGGGTCCAAACACTGAAGCTTTCTTT	CASLDRGPNTEAFF
TRBV28	TRBJ1-2	-	-	TGTGCCAGCAGTTTTGGCCCCCAGGGCTACACCTTC	CASSFGPQGYTF
TRBV6-5	TRBJ2-3	-	-	TGTGCCAGCAGTTACAAGACAGGATATACGCAGTATTTT	CASSYKTGYTQYF
TRBV9	TRBJ2-1	-	-	TGTGCCAGCAGCGTCGGGAACAATGAGCAGTTCTTC	CASSVGNNEQFF
TRBV27	TRBJ2-7	TRBD2	once	TGTGCCAGCAGTTTATTCGGGGGGTACGAGCAGTACTTC	CASSLFGGYEQYF
TRBV9	TRBJ2-1	TRBD1	-	TGTGCCAGCAGCGTAGCTGGACAGGTTTCCTACAATGAGCAGTTCTTC	CASSVAGQVSYNEQFF
TRBV25-1	TRBJ1-3	TRBD1	-	TGTGCCAGCAGTGTGACAGGGACTGGAAACACCATATATTTT	CASSVTGTGNTIYF
TRBV28	TRBJ1-6	TRBD1	-	TGTGCCAGCAGTTTGGACAGGGCTGATTCACCCCTCCACTTT	CASSLDRADSPLHF
TRBV4-1	TRBJ1-6	-	-	TGCGCCAGCAGCCAAGGGGAGATTTCACCCCTCCACTTT	CASSQGEISPLHF
TRBV7-9	TRBJ2-2	TRBD1	-	TGTGCCAGCAGCCCCGGGACAGCGAACACCGGGGAGCTGTTTTTT	CASSPGTANTGELFF
TRBV27	TRBJ1-6	-	-	TGTGCCAGCAGTTTACCTAGAGGACAGCTCGGGGATTCACCCCTCCACTTT	CASSLPRGQLGDSPLHF
TRBV11-3	TRBJ1-1	TRBD1	-	TGTGCCAGCAGCCCCGACAGGGGAAACACTGAAGCTTTCTTT	CASSPDRGNTEAFF
TRBV9	TRBJ2-3	-	once	TGTGCCAGCAGCTTCCTCCCCACGACGCGGTCCCCAGATACGCAGTATTTT	CASSFLPTTRSPDTQYF
TRBV10-1	TRBJ2-7	-	-	TGCGCCAGCAGTGATTACGGGAAAACCTACGAGCAGTACTTC	CASSDYGKTYEQYF
TRBV18	TRBJ1-2	-	-	TGTGCCAGCTCACCAGCAACTACTTTAATGGGTGTCTATGGCTACACCTTC	CASSPATTLMGVYGYTF
TRBV5-1	TRBJ1-5	-	-	TGCGCCAGCAGGGTTCAGGGGCAAGTGGGCAATCAGCCCCAGCATTTT	CASRVQGQVGNQPQHF
TRBV19	TRBJ2-3	TRBD2	-	TGTGCCAGTAGTATAGGACGGGGGGCAGATACGCAGTATTTT	CASSIGRGADTQYF
TRBV28	TRBJ2-3	TRBD1	-	TGTGCCAGCAGTTTAAGGGACAGGGGGGAGTATTTT	CASSLRDRGEYF
TRBV7-9	TRBJ2-3	-	-	TGTGCCAGCAGTCGAAATGGGATGGGCGGGGATACGCAGTATTTT	CASSRNGMGGDTQYF
TRBV11-2	TRBJ2-4	TRBD1	-	TGTGCCAGCAGCTCCGGGTGGACAGGGGGATGGGACATTCAGTACTTC	CASSSGWTGGWDIQYF
TRBV12-3/TRBV12-4	TRBJ1-1	-	-	TGTGCCAGCAGTTTACGGGGGGAAGCTTTCTTT	CASSLRGEAFF
TRBV28	TRBJ1-1	-	few	TGTGCCAGCAGTTCGGGGGGGACGGCGAACACTGAAGCTTTCTTT	CASSSGGTANTEAFF
TRBV11-3	TRBJ2-7	-	few	TGTGCCAGCAGCTTACAGGGGTCAAAGGTCGTCCACGAGCAGTACTTC	CASSLQGSKVVHEQYF
TRBV19	TRBJ2-3	-	-	TGTGCCAGTAGTTCAGGGACTTTCACAGATACGCAGTATTTT	CASSSGTFTDTQYF
TRBV28	TRBJ2-3	-	-	TGTGCCAGCAGTTTTTTGGGAGTCCCTTTTACGCAGTATTTT	CASSFLGVPFTQYF
TRBV19	TRBJ1-5	TRBD1	-	TGTGCCAGCCTTGACAGGGGGAATCAGCCCCAGCATTTT	CASLDRGNQPQHF
TRBV30	TRBJ1-2	-	-	TGTGCCTGGAGTGACGTCAGCTATGGCTACACCTTC	CAWSDVSYGYTF
TRBV15	TRBJ1-4	-	-	TGTGCCACCAGCAGTAGCGGGGTGGGGAGTGAAAAACTGTTTTTT	CATSSSGVGSEKLFF
TRBV7-2	TRBJ1-4	TRBD1	-	TGTGCCAGCAGCCCTGACAGGGGTAATGAAAAACTGTTTTTT	CASSPDRGNEKLFF
TRBV5-6	TRBJ2-7	TRBD1	-	TGTGCCAGCAGCTTGAGTAGGACAGGAGTATACGAGCAGTACTTC	CASSLSRTGVYEQYF
TRBV30	TRBJ2-1	-	once	TGTGCCTGGGGGGCCCGGGACTGGCAGTTCTTC	CAWGARDWQFF
TRBV19	TRBJ2-2	TRBD2	-	TGTGCCAGTGATACTAGCGGGAGGGCCGCGGGAAACGGGGAGCTGTTTTTT	CASDTSGRAAGNGELFF
TRBV7-9	TRBJ1-1	-	once	TGTGCCAGCAGCCCTCGGTCCTTCGGGGGGGGATCTTCTAACACTGAAGCTTTCTTT	CASSPRSFGGGSSNTEAFF
TRBV10-3	TRBJ1-1	-	-	TGTGCCATCGGGATACAGGGGAACACTGAAGCTTTCTTT	CAIGIQGNTEAFF
TRBV11-1	TRBJ1-1	-	-	TGTGCCAGCAGCTTAGAGGGTATCAGGGGTACTGAAGCTTTCTTT	CASSLEGIRGTEAFF
TRBV2	TRBJ2-7	TRBD2	-	TGTGCCAGCAGATTAGCGGGACTTTCCTACGAGCAGTACTTC	CASRLAGLSYEQYF
TRBV3-1/TRBV3-2	TRBJ1-6	TRBD1	-	TGTGCCAGCAGCCAAGGGGACAGTGTTCGACCCCTCCACTTT	CASSQGDSVRPLHF
TRBV6-6	TRBJ2-1	-	-	TGTGCCAGCAGTTACTCTAGCAATGAGCAGTTCTTC	CASSYSSNEQFF
TRBV6-2/TRBV6-3	TRBJ2-2	TRBD1	-	TGTGCCAGCAGTTACGGGGACAGGGGGCGCTTTGGGGAGCTGTTTTTT	CASSYGDRGRFGELFF
TRBV3-1/TRBV3-2	TRBJ2-5	TRBD2	-	TGTGCCAGCAGCCAAGTGAAGCGGGGGCCCCAAGAGACCCAGTACTTC	CASSQVKRGPQETQYF
TRBV19	TRBJ1-1	TRBD1	-	TGTGCCAGTAGTTCCCACAGGGGAACTGAAGCTTTCTTT	CASSSHRGTEAFF
TRBV19	TRBJ2-6	-	-	TGTGCCAGTACACTAGGACGGCCCTCTGGGGCCAACGTCCTGACTTTC	CASTLGRPSGANVLTF
TRBV6-2/TRBV6-3	TRBJ1-4	-	once	TGTGCCAGCAGTTTCCGGGAACCAACTAATGAAAAACTGTTTTTT	CASSFREPTNEKLFF
TRBV7-9	TRBJ2-5	TRBD2	-	TGTGCCAGCAGCTTCAGGACTAGCGGGAGCTCGGAGACCCAGTACTTC	CASSFRTSGSSETQYF
TRBV29-1	TRBJ1-4	-	once	TGCAGCGTTCAGGGTTGGGATGAAAAACTGTTTTTT	CSVQGWDEKLFF
TRBV28	TRBJ1-4	-	-	TGTGCCAGCAGTTTAGGGTCAAAGGCGGGAGAAAAACTGTTTTTT	CASSLGSKAGEKLFF
TRBV2	TRBJ2-1	-	-	TGTGCCAGCACTTCCGGGATAGGTAATGAGCAGTTCTTC	CASTSGIGNEQFF